This paragraph reports one T cell receptor (beta chain). What antigen it recognizes has not been identified. No per-base quality is available; no much larger clone lies one base away. This entry comes from a study of blood T cell repertoires in COVID-19 (dated by TCRdb to the early 2020s). Describing the broader study: Samples covering the acute and convalescent phases of COVID-19 were provided by collaborators in the United States, Italy and Spain. The material from the prospective study consisted of cDNA or gDNA derived from T cells, B-cell-depleted T cells, or PBMCs. Deeply sampled blood TCRbeta repertoires from subjects exposed to, actively infected with, or recovered from COVID-19 were included in the dataset. The repertoires were released in a freely available public database intended as a resource for research on the immune response to SARS-CoV-2. The samples were drawn from two sources: the first 160 participants of the ongoing ImmuneRACE study, and 950 to 1,500 subjects contributed by 6 global collaborators. Nearly every sample came with metadata listing a de-identified subject ID, COVID-19 status, age in years and sex. Where available, HLA class I and class II types were obtained from metadata supplied by the sample provider rather than from assay-based typing.

The CDR3 measures 15 amino acids from cysteine to phenylalanine. The entry retains the CDR3 DNA only, 45 bases that are in frame from base 1. The germline V gene encodes CDR1 SGHTA and CDR2 FQGNSA. V gives up 5 bases and J gives up 3 bases, and the segment between their germline ends measures 13 bases. TCRbeta CDR3 regions were amplified from genomic DNA using the immunoSEQ Assay, a bias-controlled multiplex PCR. The authors' pipeline ran thus. The number of nucleated cells in each sample was estimated from the amplification of reference gene primers within the assay. Sequence reads were collapsed and filtered to measure the absolute abundance of every unique TCRbeta CDR3 rearrangement. For each sample, productive Simpson clonality was calculated by taking the square root of Simpson's diversity index across productive rearrangements. Entries here come from immuneACCESS through TCRdb and include only in-frame sequences with V and J called. Some clones fail to appear in such tables; in the studies checked, an unresolved V gene covers under half of the shortfall, and the cause of the remainder is unknown. That table furnishes V, J and clone size, whereas the DNA furnished D and trimming. For this sample the table gives approximately 200,000 clones, of which less than 90% were detected only once. The ten largest clones capture 1.1% of the sample.

What the authors observed across the whole study: The quantity of clinical and demographic metadata differed by source and by participant and was supplied without curation.

Collaborating institutions collected whole blood in K2EDTA tubes following their own protocols. Collaborator samples were shipped for TCRbeta analysis as frozen whole blood, isolated PBMCs, or DNA extracted from either sample type. What was sequenced was peripheral blood. The rearrangement joined TRBV7-2 to TRBJ2-2; matching of 7 bases hints at TRBD2 as the D gene. The sequence came from a young man with acute or convalescent COVID-19. The DNA sequence follows: TGTGCCAGCAGCGTACAGGGAGGGGACACCGGGGAGCTGTTTTTT. This gives the protein CASSVQGGDTGELFF.